These T cell receptor beta chains were read from a single sample in a study of T cells in localized non-small cell lung cancer. Assay: immunoSEQ multiplex PCR; the TCRdb copy retains only in-frame clones and omits some. The sample contains about 20,000 clones, about 80% of which appear only once. The sequencing used peripheral blood, collected before any cancer treatment. These receptors came from a man aged 40 to 69 with stage I lung adenocarcinoma. Each CDR3 is given with its conserved first and last residue. A D gene is named only where the DNA matches it firmly. Size is stated for part of the rows, as once, few or many counts, or as a class when the clone is expanded.

d_call	clone_size	j_call	v_call	cdr3_aa	cdr3_nt
NA	NA	TRBJ2-3	TRBV19	CASSIGAGDTQYF	TGTGCCAGTAGTATTGGGGCGGGAGATACGCAGTATTTT
NA	few	TRBJ2-5	TRBV7-3	CASSFGPGETQYF	TGTGCCAGCAGCTTTGGCCCGGGGGAGACCCAGTACTTC
TRBD1	NA	TRBJ1-5	TRBV18	CASSGTGDQPQHF	TGTGCCAGCTCGGGGACAGGGGATCAGCCCCAGCATTTT
TRBD2	NA	TRBJ2-3	TRBV5-1	CASSSGLAVTDTQYF	TGCGCCAGCAGCTCAGGACTAGCGGTCACAGATACGCAGTATTTT
NA	once	TRBJ2-3	TRBV29-1	CSGDSGTDTQYF	TGCAGCGGTGACAGTGGGACAGATACGCAGTATTTT
NA	NA	TRBJ1-1	TRBV5-4	CASSYPGRMNTEAFF	TGTGCCAGCAGCTACCCGGGCCGAATGAACACTGAAGCTTTCTTT
NA	NA	TRBJ2-1	TRBV25-1	CASSEYLRFRPFF	TGTGCCAGCAGTGAATACCTCAGGTTCAGGCCGTTCTTC
NA	NA	TRBJ2-5	TRBV7-3	CASSFGPGETQYF	TGTGCCAGCAGCTTTGGGCCGGGAGAGACCCAGTACTTC
NA	NA	TRBJ2-1	TRBV5-1	CASSLAREFSNEQFF	TGCGCCAGCAGCCTCGCGAGGGAATTCTCAAATGAGCAGTTCTTC
NA	NA	TRBJ2-3	TRBV7-3	CASSAITRAPTDTQYF	TGTGCCAGCAGCGCCATTACCAGGGCTCCAACAGATACGCAGTATTTT
NA	NA	TRBJ2-7	TRBV7-6	CASSYRDLYEQYF	TGTGCCAGCAGCTATAGGGATCTCTACGAGCAGTACTTC
NA	NA	TRBJ2-1	TRBV7-6	CASSQSRSSYNEQFF	TGTGCCAGCAGCCAGTCGCGAAGCTCCTACAATGAGCAGTTCTTC
NA	NA	TRBJ2-2	TRBV10-3	CAISESQTETTGELFF	TGTGCCATCAGTGAGTCCCAGACAGAAACTACCGGGGAGCTGTTTTTT
NA	NA	TRBJ1-2	TRBV28	CASSFQILHGYTF	TGTGCCAGCAGTTTCCAGATACTACACGGCTACACCTTC
NA	NA	TRBJ2-1	TRBV9	CASSVVEDNEQFF	TGTGCCAGCAGCGTTGTAGAAGACAATGAGCAGTTCTTC
NA	NA	TRBJ1-6	TRBV6-4	CASSRGELGSPLHF	TGTGCCAGCAGTCGAGGGGAATTGGGTTCACCCCTCCACTTT
TRBD2	NA	TRBJ2-2	TRBV19	CASRTSVNTGELFF	TGTGCCAGTAGGACTAGCGTGAACACCGGGGAGCTGTTTTTT
NA	NA	TRBJ2-7	TRBV6-5	CASRLTVGAYEQYF	TGTGCCAGCAGGTTGACAGTCGGGGCCTACGAGCAGTACTTC
NA	few	TRBJ1-5	TRBV6-1	CASSDYRGNQPQHF	TGTGCCAGCAGTGATTACAGGGGCAATCAGCCCCAGCATTTT
TRBD2	NA	TRBJ2-7	TRBV7-8	CASSPGSGGTSYEQYF	TGTGCCAGCAGCCCCGGCAGCGGGGGAACCTCCTACGAGCAGTACTTC
TRBD2	NA	TRBJ2-3	TRBV7-9	CARSRGLAGGPADTQYF	TGTGCCCGCAGCCGTGGACTAGCGGGAGGGCCGGCAGATACGCAGTATTTT
TRBD1	NA	TRBJ1-2	TRBV27	CASSLRYPVGQGPNYGYTF	TGTGCCAGCAGTTTACGCTACCCCGTAGGACAGGGACCTAACTATGGCTACACCTTC
TRBD1	NA	TRBJ2-7	TRBV28	CASSFRTGGTAYEQYF	TGTGCCAGCAGTTTTAGGACAGGGGGCACCGCCTACGAGCAGTACTTC
NA	NA	TRBJ2-1	TRBV27	CASSLSGGAYNEQFF	TGTGCCAGCAGTTTATCAGGGGGAGCCTACAATGAGCAGTTCTTC
TRBD1	NA	TRBJ1-4	TRBV7-8	CASSLDADRSVVEEKLFF	TGTGCCAGCAGCTTAGATGCGGACAGGTCGGTTGTGGAAGAAAAACTGTTTTTT
TRBD1	NA	TRBJ1-1	TRBV4-2	CASKTGAEAFF	TGTGCCAGCAAGACAGGGGCTGAAGCTTTCTTT
NA	NA	TRBJ1-1	TRBV4-1	CASSQVGGPEAFF	TGCGCCAGCAGCCAAGTGGGCGGCCCTGAAGCTTTCTTT
TRBD2	NA	TRBJ2-1	TRBV10-3	CAISEWVAGGRDEQFF	TGTGCCATCAGTGAGTGGGTAGCGGGGGGGCGAGATGAGCAGTTCTTC
TRBD1	NA	TRBJ2-1	TRBV10-1	CASSRQGGGAHNEQFF	TGCGCCAGCAGTAGACAGGGGGGGGGCGCCCACAATGAGCAGTTCTTC
TRBD2	NA	TRBJ2-2	TRBV27	CASRTGGMTGELFF	TGTGCCAGCAGGACGGGGGGGATGACCGGGGAGCTGTTTTTT
NA	NA	TRBJ1-5	TRBV28	CASSSTSTSQHF	TGTGCCAGCAGTTCTACCTCGACGTCCCAGCATTTT
TRBD2	NA	TRBJ2-5	TRBV6-6	CASSYIGTSGETQYF	TGTGCCAGCAGTTACATCGGGACTAGCGGAGAGACCCAGTACTTC
TRBD1	few	TRBJ1-1	TRBV19	CAITKGAGGNTEAFF	TGTGCCATCACTAAAGGGGCAGGGGGGAACACTGAAGCTTTCTTT
NA	NA	TRBJ1-3	TRBV14	CASSQDMRRGNTIYF	TGTGCCAGCAGCCAAGATATGCGGCGAGGAAACACCATATATTTT
NA	NA	TRBJ2-1	TRBV2	CASSPSQGNEQFF	TGTGCCAGCAGCCCCAGTCAGGGGAATGAGCAGTTCTTC
TRBD1	NA	TRBJ2-4	TRBV11-2	CASSSDGTGSGNIQYF	TGTGCCAGCAGCTCAGACGGGACAGGGTCGGGAAACATTCAGTACTTC
TRBD2	NA	TRBJ2-3	TRBV7-9	CASSLDHLADSSTDTQYF	TGTGCCAGCAGCTTAGACCATCTAGCGGATTCTAGCACAGATACGCAGTATTTT
TRBD2	NA	TRBJ2-3	TRBV28	CASSSTSGTTDTQYF	TGTGCCAGCAGTTCGACTAGCGGGACGACAGATACGCAGTATTTT
TRBD2	NA	TRBJ2-1	TRBV5-1	CASSFGLAGSLYNEQFF	TGCGCCAGCAGCTTTGGACTAGCGGGATCTCTTTACAATGAGCAGTTCTTC
NA	NA	TRBJ2-1	TRBV9	CASSQGIVYNEQFF	TGTGCCAGCAGCCAGGGGATCGTCTACAATGAGCAGTTCTTC
TRBD1	NA	TRBJ2-1	TRBV28	CASSTWDRGLYQFF	TGTGCCAGCAGTACATGGGACAGGGGTCTTTACCAGTTCTTC
NA	NA	TRBJ2-5	TRBV7-2	CASSLVGGEVGWQETQYF	TGTGCCAGCAGCCTAGTTGGGGGAGAGGTGGGCTGGCAAGAGACCCAGTACTTC
TRBD2	NA	TRBJ2-7	TRBV28	CASSQGLAGAYEQYF	TGTGCCAGCAGTCAGGGACTAGCGGGGGCCTACGAGCAGTACTTC
TRBD1	NA	TRBJ1-1	TRBV5-6	CASSLVRQGASEAFF	TGTGCCAGCAGCTTGGTACGTCAGGGGGCTTCTGAAGCTTTCTTT
TRBD2	once	TRBJ2-7	TRBV4-2	CASSPHLLAGEGEQYF	TGTGCCAGCAGCCCTCATTTGTTAGCGGGAGAGGGGGAGCAGTACTTC
TRBD2	NA	TRBJ2-1	TRBV4-1	CASSQGEGLVAYNEQFF	TGCGCCAGCAGCCAAGGTGAGGGACTAGTCGCCTACAATGAGCAGTTCTTC
NA	once	TRBJ2-7	TRBV11-2	CASSLGGNGREQYF	TGTGCCAGCAGCTTAGGGGGTAATGGGCGCGAGCAGTACTTC
NA	NA	TRBJ2-7	TRBV27	CASIPFPTSEPYEQYF	TGTGCCAGCATCCCCTTCCCAACCAGCGAGCCCTACGAGCAGTACTTC
TRBD2	NA	TRBJ2-5	TRBV7-2	CASSSGLAGGVETQYF	TGTGCCAGCAGCTCCGGACTAGCGGGAGGGGTTGAGACCCAGTACTTC
NA	NA	TRBJ2-5	TRBV5-6	CASSAWGGTETQYF	TGTGCCAGCAGCGCCTGGGGAGGAACTGAGACCCAGTACTTC
NA	NA	TRBJ2-1	TRBV11-2	CASSRRAAEQFF	TGTGCCAGCAGCCGGAGGGCCGCTGAGCAGTTCTTC
TRBD2	few	TRBJ2-5	TRBV9	CASSLTSGGAVETQYF	TGTGCCAGCAGCCTGACTAGCGGGGGGGCGGTGGAGACCCAGTACTTC
NA	NA	TRBJ1-1	TRBV6-6	CASSNLRGMNTEAFF	TGTGCCAGCAGCAACCTAAGGGGGATGAACACTGAAGCTTTCTTT